Shown below are 15 T cell receptor beta chains from a single sample sequenced in a study of cytomegalovirus exposure and HLA in healthy donors (dated by TCRdb to the late 2010s). Receptor amplification or capture employed the immunoSEQ multiplex PCR assay. The multiplex PCR relied on a mix of 60 forward primers for TCR Vbeta segments and 13 reverse primers for TCR Jbeta segments. In TCRdb, the immuneACCESS table is reduced to in-frame sequences with V and J assigned. These tables do not hold every clone; where another copy was compared, an unresolved V gene accounts for under half, and the others remain unexplained. The sample table holds 130,000 or so clones. 1.5% to 1.9% of the sample rests with the top ten. The sample was PBMCs. Source of these receptors: a woman aged 40 to 50 in good health and CMV-seronegative.

The V gene is TRBV6-6, the J gene TRBJ1-2, with 9 bases fitting TRBD1. Germline V lookup: CDR1 MNHNY, CDR2 SVGAGI (reference sequence). Trimming at V came to 6 bases and at J to 1 base, leaving 6 bases not matched to a gene. The CDR3 is 15 residues long. CDR3 coding DNA: TGTGCCAGCAGGGCCCGGGACAGGGTTAACTATGGCTACACCTTC. It codes for CASRARDRVNYGYTF.

The gene calls are TRBV6-4 and TRBJ2-3; 9 bases map to TRBD2. J gave up 0 bases and V 10 bases, and 20 bases lay outside the gene matches. Germline CDR1 and CDR2: MRHNA and SNTAGT. CDR3 length: 19 amino acids. The CDR3 sequence: CATRGGSGGAALSTDTQYF. CDR3 nucleotides: TGTGCCACACGTGGAGGTAGCGGGGGAGCCGCATTAAGCACAGATACGCAGTATTTT.

This sequence joins TRBV4-3 and TRBJ1-6; D gene unclear. CDR3 length equals 17 residues. Trimming removed 1 base from V and 0 bases from J, with 10 bases in between. Germline CDR1 reads LGHNA; CDR2 reads YSLEER. CDR3 in amino acids: CASSQGASFSYNSPLHF. CDR3 nucleotides: TGCGCCAGCAGCCAAGGGGCCAGCTTCTCCTATAATTCACCCCTCCACTTT.

This chain connects TRBV28 to TRBJ1-4; D perhaps matches TRBD1 (5 bases). The length of the CDR3 is 14 residues. Germline values: CDR1 MDHEN, CDR2 SYDVKM. The V gene lost 4 bases and the J gene lost 8 bases, with 14 bases spanning the gap. As DNA, the CDR3 is TGTGCCAGCAGTTCCCAGGGTGCTGGGGAAAAACTGTTTTTT. Encoded protein: CASSSQGAGEKLFF.

The chain recombines TRBV29-1 with TRBJ1-4, with a possible D match to TRBD1 (5 bases). The CDR3 contains 14 residues. Germline-derived CDR1 and CDR2 are SQVTM and ANQGSEA. Trimming took 6 bases from V and 2 from J, leaving 13 bases between them. CDR3 coding DNA: TGCAGCGTAGGAAGGGGTTCGACTAATGAAAAACTGTTTTTT. Translating it yields CSVGRGSTNEKLFF.

The CDR3 reads CASSHGGNEQYF. For the CDR3, the DNA is TGTGCCAGCAGTCACGGGGGGAACGAGCAGTACTTC. V gene TRBV6-5 combines with J gene TRBJ2-7, with 7 bases that match TRBD2. V lost 5 bases to trimming and J lost 5 bases; unmatched junction nucleotides: 3. The CDR3 extends over 12 amino acids. Germline CDR1 reads MNHEY; CDR2 reads SVGAGI.

The chain has TRBV18 and TRBJ2-5; 7 bases map to TRBD1. The CDR3 runs to 13 residues. Germline V gene lookup returns CDR1 KGHSH and CDR2 LQKENI. The trim removed 2 bases at V and 3 bases at J, leaving 0 bases unmatched. The CDR3 DNA follows: TGTGCCAGCTCACCAGGGACAGAAGAGACCCAGTACTTC. Its translation: CASSPGTEETQYF.

This chain joins TRBV10-3 and TRBJ1-4; D is possibly TRBD1 (6 bases). CDR3 size: 14 residues. Germline V gene data show CDR1 as ENHRY and CDR2 as SYGVKD. V was pared by 3 bases and J by 7 bases, with 12 bases between. CDR3 coding DNA: TGTGCCATCAGTGATGGCAGGGGCGGTGAAAAACTGTTTTTT. Protein sequence: CAISDGRGGEKLFF.

The CDR3 protein is CASSQASAGLTPSPLHF. The CDR3 DNA reads TGCGCCAGCAGCCAGGCAAGCGCGGGACTTACCCCTTCACCCCTCCACTTT. The chain employs TRBV4-3 and TRBJ1-6; perhaps TRBD1 as D (5 bases). V lost 3 bases, J lost 9 bases, and 21 bases lay in between. In germline, CDR1 is LGHNA, CDR2 YSLEER. The length of the CDR3 is 17 residues.

The J gene is TRBJ2-3, the V gene TRBV29-1; a weak D match, TRBD2 (6 bases). CDR3 length equals 16 residues. The V gene's germline CDR1 is SQVTM and CDR2 ANQGSEA. Trimming left V 6 bases short and J 4 bases short, with 23 bases between. CDR3 loop: CSVDLRLVSGSDTQYF. The CDR3 DNA reads as TGCAGCGTCGACCTCAGACTAGTGAGCGGGTCAGATACGCAGTATTTT.

The chain is built from TRBV7-2 and TRBJ1-3; D may be TRBD1 (6 bases). V was shortened by 2 bases and J by 4 bases, with 12 bases between the two germline ends. This CDR3 comprises 15 residues. The germline V gene has CDR1 SGHTA and CDR2 FQGNSA. CDR3 sequence reads: CASSLSGGRGNTIYF. The CDR3 DNA reads TGTGCCAGCAGCTTAAGCGGGGGCAGAGGAAACACCATATATTTT.

J is TRBJ1-4 and V is TRBV7-9; D is ambiguous. V was cut by 2 bases and J by 7 bases, with 14 bases left in between. Germline CDR1 and CDR2: SEHNR and FQNEAQ (reference sequence). There are 15 residues in the CDR3. The CDR3 here is CASSLTSAPGEKLFF. As DNA, the CDR3 is TGTGCCAGCAGCTTAACTTCTGCCCCCGGTGAAAAACTGTTTTTT.

V is TRBV27 and J is TRBJ1-6; TRBD1 agrees at 7 bases. Germline V gene sequence: CDR1 MNHEY, CDR2 SMNVEV (reference sequence). The V and J ends lost 3 bases and 8 bases, in that order; junction bases with no gene match: 7. The CDR3 consists of 15 residues. In DNA, the CDR3 is TGTGCCAGCAGTTTTCGGACAGGAGGTGATTCACCCCTCCACTTT. Translating gives CASSFRTGGDSPLHF.

The rearrangement links TRBV4-3 to TRBJ2-3, with 11 positions matching TRBD2. V was pared by 2 bases and J by 0 bases, with 1 base of the junction left unmatched. CDR1 and CDR2 (germline): LGHNA, YSLEER. This CDR3 spans 16 amino acids. The CDR3 sequence is CASSQIAGGSTDTQYF. In DNA form, the CDR3 reads TGCGCCAGCAGCCAAATAGCGGGGGGGAGCACAGATACGCAGTATTTT.

The chain combines TRBV2 with TRBJ2-7; maybe TRBD1 (5 bases). The V and J ends lost 4 bases and 6 bases respectively, with 16 bases between them. The germline V gene has CDR1 SNHLY and CDR2 FYNNEI. The CDR3 has 14 residues. This chain's CDR3 is CASSARRVELEQYV. The CDR3 bases are TGTGCCAGCAGTGCCCGCAGGGTAGAACTCGAGCAGTACGTC.